Following are 22 T cell receptor beta chains from one sample sequenced in a study of shared clonotypes between healthy human individuals. Sequencing was performed with immunoSEQ multiplex PCR; in TCRdb, only in-frame clones are kept and a portion is missing. This sample has around 2.5 million clones; 93% occur once, and the top ten carry 0.35% to 0.45%. Sequencing input: naive CD4+ T cells from PBMCs. Indicated subset: CD45RA+ positively selected. These receptors were collected from a young man in good health. Some clones in this sample may be carry-over from other donors' samples.

The V call is TRBV11-2, the J call TRBJ2-7; 7 bases are a match to TRBD1. J was trimmed by 1 base and V by 4 bases; bases with no gene match: 10. Germline V gene sequence: CDR1 SGHAT, CDR2 FQNNGV. The CDR3 has 16 residues. CDR3 nucleotide sequence: TGTGCCAGCAGCTCAGCCCGACAGGGTAGATCCTACGAGCAGTACTTC. Protein sequence: CASSSARQGRSYEQYF.

The chain couples TRBV28 to TRBJ2-1, with a tentative D call TRBD2 (5 bases). Germline loops: CDR1 MDHEN, CDR2 SYDVKM. The V gene lost 6 bases and the J gene lost 6 bases, with 15 bases spanning the gap. This CDR3 has 14 residues. The CDR3: CASSQDFPSNEQFF. For the CDR3, the DNA is TGTGCCAGCAGCCAGGACTTCCCCTCCAATGAGCAGTTCTTC. The full variable domain, completed using reference TRBV28 and TRBJ2-1, is DVKVTQSSRYLVKRTGEKVFLECVQDMDHENMFWYRQDPGLGLRLIYFSYDVKMKEKGDIPEGYSVSREKKERFSLILESASTNQTSMYLCASSQDFPSNEQFFGPGTRLTVL.

For this clone: The sample carries other DNA sequences with the same CDR3. V gene TRBV10-3 combines with J gene TRBJ2-7; 10 bases line up with TRBD2. The CDR3 has 14 residues. J gave up 1 base and V 4 bases, and 1 base lay outside the gene matches. The germline gives CDR1 ENHRY, CDR2 SYGVKD. CDR3 DNA: TGTGCCATCAGTGGGACTAGCGGATCCTACGAGCAGTACTTC. This translates into CAISGTSGSYEQYF.

V is TRBV28 and J is TRBJ2-5; D might be TRBD1 or TRBD2, each matching 5 bases. Germline V gene lookup returns CDR1 MDHEN and CDR2 SYDVKM. Deletions cut 3 bases from V and 4 bases from J, with 15 bases between. The CDR3 runs to 15 residues. For the CDR3, the DNA is TGTGCCAGCAGTTTTCAGGGCCGGGGCGGAGAGACCCAGTACTTC. Its protein product is CASSFQGRGGETQYF.

This chain uses TRBV21-1 with TRBJ2-7. TRBV21-1 is a listed pseudogene. This CDR3 has 14 amino acids. CDR3 sequence: CASSKALCSYEQYF. CDR3 DNA: TGTGCCAGCAGCAAAGCGCTTTGCTCCTACGAGCAGTACTTC.

V and J are TRBV19 and TRBJ1-2; 7 bases agree with TRBD1. CDR1 is LNHDA and CDR2 is SQIVND in the germline V gene (reference sequence). The CDR3 is 17 amino acids. With V trimmed by 1 base and J by 3 bases, 11 bases remained unmatched. CDR3 sequence (DNA): TGTGCCAGTAGTATAGGCCCGGATCGACAGGGAGACTATGGCTACACCTTC. Encoded protein: CASSIGPDRQGDYGYTF.

V is TRBV6-5 and J is TRBJ1-2, with TRBD1 identical over 7 bases. Germline assignment: CDR1 MNHEY and CDR2 SVGAGI. This CDR3 spans 14 amino acids. V shed 0 bases and J 4 bases; nucleotides not matched to a gene: 2. As DNA, the CDR3 is TGTGCCAGCAGTTACTCGAGGACAGGCTATGGCTACACCTTC. Translation gives CASSYSRTGYGYTF.

This sequence joins TRBV10-3 and TRBJ2-5, with 7 positions matching TRBD1. This CDR3 is 13 amino acids long. Per germline, CDR1 ENHRY and CDR2 SYGVKD. Trimming took 6 bases from V and 4 from J; bases not matched to a gene: 5. This CDR3 reads CAISPGQLETQYF. The DNA of the CDR3 is TGTGCCATCAGCCCGGGACAGCTAGAGACCCAGTACTTC.

J is TRBJ2-5 and V is TRBV5-1, with TRBD2 matching 9 bases. CDR1 SGHRS and CDR2 YFSETQ come from the germline V gene. Trimming took 0 bases from V and 4 from J; bases not matched to a gene: 7. The CDR3 is 16 residues long. The DNA of the CDR3 is TGCGCCAGCAGCTTGGGTGTAGCGGGAGCGGCAGAGACCCAGTACTTC. It is translated as CASSLGVAGAAETQYF. Based on the CDR3 plus reference TRBV5-1 and TRBJ2-5, the full variable domain is KAGVTQTPRYLIKTRGQQVTLSCSPISGHRSVSWYQQTPGQGLQFLFEYFSETQRNKGNFPGRFSGRQFSNSRSEMNVSTLELGDSALYLCASSLGVAGAAETQYFGPGTRLLVL.

The chain is built from TRBV5-8 and TRBJ1-5, with D perhaps TRBD1 (6 bases). Germline V gene lookup returns CDR1 SGHTS and CDR2 YDEGEE. The CDR3 runs 16 residues. Trimming left V 4 bases short and J 2 bases short, with 16 bases between. In DNA form, the CDR3 reads TGTGCCAGCAGCCTAGGGGGTCCTCAGGGCAATCAGCCCCAGCATTTT. The encoded protein is CASSLGGPQGNQPQHF.

The CDR3 reads CASTLPALREQYF. Written as DNA, the CDR3 is TGTGCCAGCACTCTCCCAGCCCTCAGGGAGCAGTACTTC. V gene TRBV28 combines with J gene TRBJ2-7; D is ambiguous. V lost 7 bases and J lost 7, with 17 bases in between. This CDR3 region has 13 residues. CDR1 and CDR2 from the germline V gene are MDHEN and SYDVKM.

The chain links TRBV5-8 to TRBJ2-7, with 7 bases matching TRBD1. The CDR3 totals 15 residues. V shed 1 base, J shed 2 bases, and the junction held 6 bases outside the gene matches. Germline V gene sequence: CDR1 SGHTS, CDR2 YDEGEE. The DNA of the CDR3 is TGTGCCAGCAGCTTGAACTGGGACAGCCCCTACGAGCAGTACTTC. It yields the protein CASSLNWDSPYEQYF.

The J gene is TRBJ2-1, the V gene TRBV15; the D gene could be TRBD1 or TRBD2 (5 bases each). CDR3 length equals 16 residues. The germline V gene has CDR1 LNHNV and CDR2 YYDKDF (reference sequence). The V and J ends lost 0 bases and 8 bases respectively, with 17 bases between them. In DNA form, the CDR3 reads TGTGCCACCAGCAGAGAGGGGACGCCCGGGTTAGATGAGCAGTTCTTC. The encoded protein is CATSREGTPGLDEQFF.

V and J are TRBV6-5 and TRBJ2-1, with a possible D match to TRBD2 (5 bases). CDR3 length: 13 residues. With 6 bases removed from V and 13 bases from J, the gap between germline ends came to 19 bases. Germline CDR1 and CDR2: MNHEY and SVGAGI. CDR3 amino acids: CASSPVGSPEQFF. The CDR3 nucleotides are TGTGCCAGCAGCCCCGTGGGGAGCCCCGAACAGTTCTTC.

CDR3 DNA sequence: TGTGCCAGCAGCCCGTCCTTATTGATCTCTGGAAACACCATATATTTT. It encodes CASSPSLLISGNTIYF. The chain links TRBV7-9 to TRBJ1-3; unclear D gene. CDR1 and CDR2 from the germline V gene are SEHNR and FQNEAQ (reference sequence). This CDR3 is 16 amino acids long. Trimming removed 5 bases at V and 0 bases at J, with 14 bases between.

The chain recombines TRBV11-2 with TRBJ2-1; 7 positions agree with TRBD1. Trimming cost V 5 bases and J 6 bases; bases outside gene matches: 10. The CDR3 is made up of 15 amino acids. Germline V gene data show CDR1 as SGHAT and CDR2 as FQNNGV. The CDR3 here is CASSRTGDPINEQFF. Here the CDR3 DNA reads TGTGCCAGCAGCCGGACAGGAGACCCAATCAATGAGCAGTTCTTC.

This clone was counted once. CDR3 sequence reads: CASRGQGESYEQYF. The CDR3 DNA sequence: TGCGCCAGTAGGGGACAGGGGGAGTCCTACGAGCAGTACTTC. V gene TRBV5-1 combines with J gene TRBJ2-7, with 11 bases fitting TRBD1. CDR3 length: 14 amino acids. From germline, CDR1 is SGHRS and CDR2 YFSETQ. V was clipped by 8 bases and J by 1 base; unmatched bases: 5.

V gene TRBV10-3 combines with J gene TRBJ2-1, with 9 bases lining up with TRBD2. This CDR3 region has 16 residues. V gave up 4 bases and J gave up 10 bases; unmatched junction bases: 14. Looked up from germline, CDR1 is ENHRY and CDR2 is SYGVKD. The DNA for the CDR3 is TGTGCCATCAGTGGCCCCGGTAGCGGGAGTGATTACGAGCAGTTCTTC. Protein product: CAISGPGSGSDYEQFF.

The chain links TRBV7-9 to TRBJ1-2; 7 bases line up with TRBD1. Germline trimming cut 3 bases from V and 3 bases from J; bases unmatched to any gene: 7. This CDR3 has 15 residues. Germline CDR1 reads SEHNR; CDR2 reads FQNEAQ (reference sequence). CDR3 sequence reads: CASSFADRVHYGYTF. The CDR3 nucleotides are TGTGCCAGCAGCTTTGCCGACAGGGTGCACTATGGCTACACCTTC.

V and J are TRBV6-6 and TRBJ1-5; TRBD1 agrees at 8 bases. The CDR3 has 15 residues. The trim removed 2 bases at V and 4 bases at J, leaving 4 bases unmatched. Germline CDR1 is MNHNY and CDR2 is SVGAGI (reference sequence). This CDR3 is CASSYPTGVNQPQHF. CDR3 nucleotide sequence: TGTGCCAGCAGTTACCCGACAGGGGTAAATCAGCCCCAGCATTTT.

The chain joins TRBV5-1 to TRBJ1-1; tentative D call: TRBD1 (6 bases). With 2 bases removed from V and 11 bases from J, the gap between germline ends came to 19 bases. CDR3 size: 14 residues. Germline CDR1 and CDR2: SGHRS and YFSETQ. In nucleotides, the CDR3 is TGCGCCAGCAGCTTTTTAGGGACAACCATGCAGGCTTTCTTT. Its protein product is CASSFLGTTMQAFF.

This chain joins TRBV15 and TRBJ2-4; 8 bases fit TRBD1. This CDR3 has 15 amino acids. Germline-derived CDR1 and CDR2 are LNHNV and YYDKDF (reference sequence). The V segment lost 1 base and the J segment 8 bases; nucleotides outside the gene matches: 7. The CDR3 DNA is TGTGCCACCAGCAGAGTTACAGGGGGAAAAGACATTCAGTACTTC. It specifies CATSRVTGGKDIQYF.